This entry describes one T cell receptor (beta chain). Its antigen is still unknown. This sample was taken from a study of shared clonotypes between healthy human individuals. Study results and limitations: Generation of non-shared clonotypes was less probable than generation of clonotypes shared by all four donors.

Nashville, Tennessee was home to all donors, who were Caucasian adults. CD4+ cells were split into CD45RA+ naive and CD45RA-negative memory subsets. The authors split each subset's genomic DNA evenly across several immunoSEQ plates. Some clones are missing from TCRdb's copy, which holds only in-frame ones; the method was immunoSEQ multiplex PCR. The sample yields fewer than 2.5 million clones, roughly 93% seen once. The source material was naive CD4+ T cells from PBMCs. As for subset: CD45RA+ positively selected. This receptor was taken from a man aged 18 to 29 in good health. Some clones in this sample may be carry-over from other donors' samples.

CDR3 loop: CASSSGSTYEQYF. CDR3 in DNA: TGTGCCAGCAGCTCCGGGTCAACCTACGAGCAGTACTTC. The V gene is TRBV7-8, the J gene TRBJ2-7; D unresolved. CDR1 is SGHVS and CDR2 is FQNEAQ in the germline V gene. Trimming removed 4 bases from V and 2 bases from J, with 9 bases in between. This CDR3 region has 13 residues.